These 8 T cell receptor beta chains were sequenced from one sample in a study of shared clonotypes between healthy human individuals. Profiled with immunoSEQ multiplex PCR; TCRdb holds only in-frame clones, not every one. The table lists around 510,000 clones, roughly 79% of them singletons. The specimen was PBMCs. The receptors stem from a middle-aged woman in good health. Some clones in this sample may be carry-over from other donors' samples.

This clone was seen only a few times. The chain uses TRBV13 and TRBJ1-1; no reliable D call. V dropped 1 base and J dropped 2 bases, with 11 bases sitting between them. CDR1 and CDR2 from the germline V gene are PRHDT and FYEKMQ (reference sequence). CDR3 length: 15 residues. DNA of the CDR3: TGTGCCAGCAGCTTAGATGGCCGGGAAAACACTGAAGCTTTCTTT. Translated: CASSLDGRENTEAFF. The variable domain in full, with the rest retrieved from reference TRBV13 and TRBJ1-1, is AAGVIQSPRHLIKEKRETATLKCYPIPRHDTVYWYQQGPGQDPQFLISFYEKMQSDKGSIPDRFSAQQFSDYHSELNMSSLELGDSALYFCASSLDGRENTEAFFGQGTRLTVV.

Many counts were recorded for this clone. V usage is TRBV7-8 and J usage is TRBJ1-4, with D possibly being TRBD1 (6 bases). Germline CDR1 reads SGHVS; CDR2 reads FQNEAQ. This CDR3 contains 16 residues. V dropped 3 bases and J dropped 3 bases, with 14 bases sitting between them. Here the CDR3 reads CASSLGAGRANEKLFF. CDR3 sequence (DNA): TGTGCCAGCAGCTTGGGGGCAGGGAGGGCTAATGAAAAACTGTTTTTT.

The chain joins TRBV2 to TRBJ2-7; D perhaps matches TRBD1 (6 bases). The CDR3 extends over 15 amino acids. Germline V gives CDR1 SNHLY, CDR2 FYNNEI. Trimming cost V 0 bases and J 5 bases, with 14 bases left between them. The CDR3 DNA reads TGTGCCAGCAGTGAAGCGCTGGGGACATCCCACGAGCAGTACTTC. It translates to CASSEALGTSHEQYF.

This chain connects TRBV10-1 to TRBJ2-2; tentatively, D is TRBD1 or TRBD2 (5 bases each). This CDR3 has 14 amino acids. Trimming pared 5 bases from V and 6 bases from J, leaving 13 bases between. From germline, CDR1 is WNHNN and CDR2 SYGVQD (reference sequence). In DNA, the CDR3 is TGCGCCAGCAGTAGAACTAGGGACGCCGGGGAGCTGTTTTTT. It yields the protein CASSRTRDAGELFF.

The rearrangement joins TRBV7-3 to TRBJ1-5; D gene unclear. The V and J ends lost 4 bases and 3 bases respectively, with 7 bases between them. Per the germline V gene, CDR1 is SGHTA and CDR2 is FQGTGA. The CDR3 contains 13 residues. CDR3 DNA: TGTGCCAGCAGCTCCTATTCCAATCAGCCCCAGCATTTT. Protein sequence: CASSSYSNQPQHF.

At least ten counts were recorded for this clone. The chain uses TRBV28 and TRBJ1-1, with 9 positions matching TRBD1. This CDR3 comprises 15 residues. Germline CDR1 MDHEN, CDR2 SYDVKM. V was clipped by 4 bases and J by 3 bases; unmatched bases: 6. The CDR3 loop is CASSSTGGVYTEAFF. The CDR3 nucleotides read TGTGCCAGCAGTTCAACAGGGGGCGTTTACACTGAAGCTTTCTTT.

V usage is TRBV30 and J usage is TRBJ2-1; perhaps TRBD1 as D (6 bases). The CDR3 loop spans 13 amino acids. Trimming took off 0 bases at V and 7 bases at J, with 10 bases between the two ends. The germline gives CDR1 GTSNPN, CDR2 SVGIG (reference sequence). In DNA form, the CDR3 reads TGTGCCTGGAGTGTCATAAGGGGGAATGAGCAGTTCTTC. Translating gives CAWSVIRGNEQFF.

The rearrangement joins TRBV7-2 to TRBJ2-3, with 7 bases fitting TRBD2. V shed 0 bases, J shed 4 bases, and the junction held 1 base outside the gene matches. The CDR3 is 14 residues long. Germline V gene data show CDR1 as SGHTA and CDR2 as FQGNSA. CDR3 nucleotide sequence: TGTGCCAGCAGCTTAGCTGCGGGAGCAGATACGCAGTATTTT. As protein: CASSLAAGADTQYF.